This T cell receptor (beta chain) was documented in a study of blood T cells in healthy people across ages. With a J-beta primer mix and a sample-barcoded 5' primer, a second PCR ran about 7 to 12 cycles. A single record per CDR3 protein comes from TCRdb applying MiXCR to the 5' RACE reads. The sample yields 650,000 to 700,000 distinct CDR3 sequences, more than 45% seen once. CDR3 length: 14 amino acids. Germline loops: CDR1 MNHEY, CDR2 SMNVEV (reference sequence). The chain uses TRBV27 and TRBJ2-1; 7 bases are a match to TRBD1. The J call may be mistaken, given a closer DNA end match to TRBJ2-7. Sequenced material: blood. The clonotype was recovered from a woman at least 80 years old in good health. CDR3 residues: CASSPDRYTYEQYF. CDR3 nucleotide sequence: TGTGCCAGCAGTCCGGACAGGTACACCTACGAGCAGTACTTC.